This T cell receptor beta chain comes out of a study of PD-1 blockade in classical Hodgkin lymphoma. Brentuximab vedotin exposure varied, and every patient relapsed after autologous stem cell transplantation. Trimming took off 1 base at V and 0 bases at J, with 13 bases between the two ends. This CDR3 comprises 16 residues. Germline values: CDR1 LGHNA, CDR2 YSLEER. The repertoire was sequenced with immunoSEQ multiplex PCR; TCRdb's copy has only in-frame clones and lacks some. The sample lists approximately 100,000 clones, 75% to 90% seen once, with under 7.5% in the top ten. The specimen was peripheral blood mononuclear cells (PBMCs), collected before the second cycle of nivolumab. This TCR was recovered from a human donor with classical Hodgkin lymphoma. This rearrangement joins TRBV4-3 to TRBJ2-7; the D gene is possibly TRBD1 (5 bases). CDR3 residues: CASSQAWGSSSYEQYF. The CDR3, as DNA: TGCGCCAGCAGCCAAGCGTGGGGCTCTAGCTCCTACGAGCAGTACTTC.